This T cell receptor (beta chain) was retrieved from a study of long-term antiretroviral therapy in people with HIV. Study results and caveats: Controls showed broader CDR3 length ranges than did the HIV repertoires. Older ART regimens were possibly in use when the blood was collected between about 2004 and 2018.

As concerns this clone: Its antigen is unidentified.

Trimming at V came to 4 bases and at J to 2 bases, leaving 7 bases not matched to a gene. Per germline, CDR1 SGHRS and CDR2 YFSETQ. This CDR3 is built from 15 residues. Before DNA extraction, 1-10 million cryopreserved PBMC were held in the samples. The authors ran the immunoSEQ assay, v3.0, at survey level. The table came from immunoSEQ multiplex PCR; TCRdb's copy has only in-frame clones and leaves some out. The table includes around 19,000 clones, approximately 77% detected once. Sequenced here: unsorted PBMCs, sampled about 2.4 years after starting antiretroviral therapy. The chain uses TRBV5-1 and TRBJ2-3; 7 nucleotides match TRBD1. The sequence came from a man aged 35 to 55 with HIV. CDR3 sequence reads: CASSLTTGSTDTQYF. CDR3 DNA sequence: TGCGCCAGCAGCCTCACGACAGGGTCCACAGATACGCAGTATTTT.